What follows describes a single T cell receptor (beta chain). Its cognate antigen is unknown. This PCR relied on a set of 60 Vbeta primers and 13 Jbeta primers. The data were produced by immunoSEQ multiplex PCR, yet TCRdb's version contains in-frame clones alone and is incomplete. The sample has 100,000 or so clones, roughly three quarters seen once. This sample is drawn from a study of cytomegalovirus exposure and HLA in healthy donors. The overall study: Researchers found that about 84% of over 350 genotyped donors fell within the Caucasian-associated ancestry cluster.

Looked up from germline, CDR1 is SGHKS and CDR2 is YYEKEE (reference sequence). Trimming at V came to 5 bases and at J to 4 bases, leaving 10 bases not matched to a gene. This CDR3 contains 15 residues. Study-wide points: Later on, an analysis showed TCR association rates differing by HLA locus, with DRB1 the most and HLA-C the fewest. 150 to 200 TCR beta chains were listed as cytomegalovirus-associated. A further, later analysis showed that HLA-associated TCR beta chains (compared with equally common others) were more clonally expanded.

Sequences were obtained from PBMCs. V gene TRBV5-5 combines with J gene TRBJ1-1, with TRBD1 matching over 8 bases. This TCR came from a woman aged 50 to 65 in good health and CMV-seropositive. The CDR3 loop reads CASRQQGDRGTEAFF. In DNA, the CDR3 is TGTGCCAGCAGACAACAGGGGGACCGGGGCACTGAAGCTTTCTTT.